Given below is one T cell receptor beta chain in context. In the PCR, 60 Vbeta and 13 Jbeta primers were used. Produced via immunoSEQ multiplex PCR; TCRdb's table is partial and in-frame only. The data hold approximately 220,000 clones, with about 75% observed a single time. The data derive from a study of cytomegalovirus exposure and HLA in healthy donors. This TCR derives from a male donor in good health and CMV-seronegative. The sequenced sample was PBMCs.

The CDR3 DNA reads TGTGCCAGAAGCATTATAAGTCCTTGGGGCGTTAGCACAGATACGCAGTATTTT. As protein: CARSIISPWGVSTDTQYF. The chain joins TRBV7-5 to TRBJ2-3; the table names TRBD1, a call not compared with the DNA. TRBV7-5 counts as a pseudogene. The CDR3 consists of 18 residues.